These 10 T cell receptor beta chains were sequenced from one sample in a study of CD8 T cells in Susac syndrome. Random hexamers were used to reverse transcribe an amount of roughly 0.5 to 1 ug RNA. TCRdb passed the immunoSEQ multiplex PCR reads through MiXCR, listing each CDR3 protein once. The sample has about 180,000 distinct CDR3 sequences, 85% to 95% seen once. The sequencing input was CD4+ T cells from PBMCs. The receptors were gathered from a human donor with Susac syndrome.

V gene TRBV6-5 combines with J gene TRBJ2-5; tentative D call: TRBD1 (7 bases). This CDR3 region has 14 residues. V lost 6 bases and J lost 5, with 16 bases in between. Germline V gene sequence: CDR1 MNHEY, CDR2 SVGAGI. Written as DNA, the CDR3 is TGTGCCAGCAGCAAGAGGACAGGAGGGGAGACCCAGTACTTC. Its translation is CASSKRTGGETQYF.

The chain carries TRBV5-1 and TRBJ2-3; tentative D call: TRBD2 (6 bases). The CDR3 has 16 amino acids. Trimming cost V 0 bases and J 1 base, with 12 bases left between them. Per germline, CDR1 SGHRS and CDR2 YFSETQ. The CDR3 spells CASSLGPSSGTDTQYF. The CDR3 DNA sequence: TGCGCCAGCAGCTTGGGACCCTCTAGCGGCACAGATACGCAGTATTTT.

The chain employs TRBV13 and TRBJ2-6; 7 bases are shared with TRBD1. This CDR3 is built from 18 residues. Germline V lookup: CDR1 PRHDT, CDR2 FYEKMQ (reference sequence). Trimming removed 6 bases from V and 0 bases from J; junction bases left unmatched: 11. In DNA form, the CDR3 reads TGTGCCAGCAGGGAAGCCGGGACAGCACTCTCTGGGGCCAACGTCCTGACTTTC. This gives the protein CASREAGTALSGANVLTF. Combining the CDR3 with reference TRBV13 and TRBJ2-6 gives the whole variable domain AAGVIQSPRHLIKEKRETATLKCYPIPRHDTVYWYQQGPGQDPQFLISFYEKMQSDKGSIPDRFSAQQFSDYHSELNMSSLELGDSALYFCASREAGTALSGANVLTFGAGSRLTVL.

The V gene is TRBV5-1, the J gene TRBJ1-1; maybe TRBD1 (6 bases). The CDR3 covers 17 residues. Trimming shortened V by 0 bases and J by 1 base, and 16 bases separated the two germline ends. Germline V lookup: CDR1 SGHRS, CDR2 YFSETQ. The CDR3 sequence: CASSLGSPGQRNTEAFF. The CDR3 coding sequence is TGCGCCAGCAGCTTGGGGTCTCCGGGACAAAGGAACACTGAAGCTTTCTTT. Drawing the rest from reference TRBV5-1 and TRBJ1-1, the complete variable domain is KAGVTQTPRYLIKTRGQQVTLSCSPISGHRSVSWYQQTPGQGLQFLFEYFSETQRNKGNFPGRFSGRQFSNSRSEMNVSTLELGDSALYLCASSLGSPGQRNTEAFFGQGTRLTVV.

DNA for the CDR3: TGTGCCAGCAGTTTAAATCATGAAAAACTGTTTTTT. Protein: CASSLNHEKLFF. This rearrangement joins TRBV12-3 or TRBV12-4 to TRBJ1-4; no clear D gene. This CDR3 has 12 residues. Trimming took off 2 bases at V and 6 bases at J, with 4 bases between the two ends.

This chain connects TRBV4-2 to TRBJ2-2, with 9 bases that match TRBD2. The CDR3 loop spans 19 amino acids. V lost 2 bases, J lost 4 bases, and 14 bases stayed unmatched. Germline V lookup: CDR1 LGHNA, CDR2 YNFKEQ. The CDR3 sequence is CASSQPRGRRTSATGELFF. As DNA, the CDR3 is TGTGCCAGCAGCCAACCGCGGGGCCGAAGGACTAGCGCCACCGGGGAGCTGTTTTTT.

The chain couples TRBV19 to TRBJ1-2; 8 nucleotides line up with TRBD1. The CDR3 runs to 13 residues. The J segment lost 8 bases and the V segment lost 7 bases, leaving 9 bases of the junction unmatched. Germline V lookup: CDR1 LNHDA, CDR2 SQIVND (reference sequence). The CDR3, as DNA: TGTGCCAGTACTGACAGGGGATCTCGAGGCTACACCTTC. Its translation is CASTDRGSRGYTF.

This chain uses TRBV19 with TRBJ1-5; TRBD1 aligns across 7 bases. The trim removed 8 bases at V and 1 base at J, leaving 8 bases unmatched. CDR3 length: 15 amino acids. From germline, CDR1 is LNHDA and CDR2 SQIVND (reference sequence). The CDR3 DNA reads as TGTGCCAGTTCTAGACAGGGAAAGAGCAATCAGCCCCAGCATTTT. Protein product: CASSRQGKSNQPQHF. Combining the CDR3 with reference TRBV19 and TRBJ1-5 gives the whole variable domain DGGITQSPKYLFRKEGQNVTLSCEQNLNHDAMYWYRQDPGQGLRLIYYSQIVNDFQKGDIAEGYSVSREKKESFPLTVTSAQKNPTAFYLCASSRQGKSNQPQHFGDGTRLSIL.

The gene calls are TRBV15 and TRBJ2-2; TRBD2 agrees at 10 bases. The germline V gene encodes CDR1 LNHNV and CDR2 YYDKDF (reference sequence). Trimming cost V 6 bases and J 5 bases; bases outside gene matches: 3. The CDR3 totals 14 residues. DNA for the CDR3: TGTGCCACCAGGCTAGCGGGAGCGACCGGGGAGCTGTTTTTT. Amino acid sequence: CATRLAGATGELFF.

J is TRBJ2-7 and V is TRBV7-9, with D possibly matching TRBD2 (6 bases). In germline, CDR1 is SEHNR, CDR2 FQNEAQ (reference sequence). The CDR3 has 13 residues. The V gene lost 2 bases and the J gene lost 6 bases, with 11 bases spanning the gap. Here the CDR3 reads CASSLFRDSEQYF. CDR3 in DNA: TGTGCCAGCAGCTTATTTCGGGACTCCGAGCAGTACTTC. The whole variable domain, filled in from reference TRBV7-9 and TRBJ2-7, reads DTGVSQNPRHKITKRGQNVTFRCDPISEHNRLYWYRQTLGQGPEFLTYFQNEAQLEKSRLLSDRFSAERPKGSFSTLEIQRTEQGDSAMYLCASSLFRDSEQYFGPGTRLTVT.